These T cell receptor beta chains were read from a single sample in a study of siplizumab effects on memory and regulatory T cells. Sequenced by immunoSEQ multiplex PCR; TCRdb stores in-frame clones only, minus some. The sample lists 95,000 to 130,000 clones; 90% to 95% were seen once. Sequenced sample: non-Treg CD4+ T cells sorted from blood. These TCRs come from a human donor in good health. Both conserved end residues are part of each CDR3. The D gene is left open where the match is weak. The listing skips clone size in some rows; elsewhere it reads once, few, many or a size class.

d_gene	abundance	v_gene	j_gene	CDR3nt	CDR3aa
NA	NA	TRBV5-1	TRBJ2-1	TGCGCCAGCAGCTTGGATCGGCTAGGTCGGAATGAGCAGTTCTTC	CASSLDRLGRNEQFF
TRBD2	NA	TRBV7-9	TRBJ2-1	TGTGCCAGCAGCTTAGGACTAGCGGGGGTCTACAATGAGCAGTTCTTC	CASSLGLAGVYNEQFF
TRBD1	NA	TRBV4-1	TRBJ1-1	TGCGCCAGCAGCCAAGGCCGACAGGGGTACGAAGCTTTCTTT	CASSQGRQGYEAFF
TRBD2	once	TRBV7-9	TRBJ2-2	TGTGCCAGCATCCTAGCGGGGCTTAACACCGGGGAGCTGTTTTTT	CASILAGLNTGELFF
NA	NA	TRBV30	TRBJ1-5	TGTGCCTGGAGTGAAAGGGAAGCAGGACAGCCCCAGCATTTT	CAWSEREAGQPQHF
NA	NA	TRBV5-1	TRBJ1-5	TGCGCCAGCAGCTCCGGGACACCTAGCAATCAGCCCCAGCATTTT	CASSSGTPSNQPQHF
NA	NA	TRBV6-5	TRBJ1-1	TGTGCCAGCAGTTATTCAGGCATCACTGAAGCTTTCTTT	CASSYSGITEAFF
NA	NA	TRBV11-2	TRBJ2-6	TGTGCCAGCAGACCGATACAGGGCTGGCCTGGGGCCAACGTCCTGACTTTC	CASRPIQGWPGANVLTF
NA	few	TRBV7-9	TRBJ2-4	TGTGCGCCAGGGGAAAACATTCAGTACTTC	CAPGENIQYF
NA	once	TRBV30	TRBJ2-6	TGTGCCTCCCAGGCTGCTGGGGCCAACGTCCTGACTTTC	CASQAAGANVLTF
NA	NA	TRBV5-4	TRBJ1-2	TGTGCCAGCAGTAGACCGGGACATAACAGCTACACCTTC	CASSRPGHNSYTF
TRBD2	NA	TRBV6-1	TRBJ2-1	TGTGCCAGCAGTGACCTAGCGGGAGGTTCCTACAATGAGCAGTTCTTC	CASSDLAGGSYNEQFF
NA	NA	TRBV7-2	TRBJ2-3	TGTGCCAGCAGCTTAGGACAGCACACAGATACGCAGTATTTT	CASSLGQHTDTQYF
TRBD1	NA	TRBV5-4	TRBJ2-5	TGTGCCAGCAGCTTGGCGCAGGGCAGGGGGCAAGAGACCCAGTACTTC	CASSLAQGRGQETQYF
NA	NA	TRBV9	TRBJ2-5	TGTGCCAGTAAACAGGGTTATGCGCAAGAGACCCAGTACTTC	CASKQGYAQETQYF
NA	once	TRBV9	TRBJ2-6	TGTGCCAGCAGCGTTCGGAGCTCTGGGGCCAACGTCCTGACTTTC	CASSVRSSGANVLTF
NA	NA	TRBV18	TRBJ1-5	TGTGCCAGCTCCTACTTCGCAGGGGAGCAGCCCCAGCATTTT	CASSYFAGEQPQHF
TRBD1	once	TRBV18	TRBJ2-7	TGTGCCAGCTCACCCTCGAGACAGGGCGACTACGAGCAGTACTTC	CASSPSRQGDYEQYF
NA	once	TRBV29-1	TRBJ1-1	TGCAGCGTTGCCCACAGGATGAACACTGAAGCTTTCTTT	CSVAHRMNTEAFF
NA	NA	TRBV6-5	TRBJ1-1	TGTGCCAGCACCGAAAGTAAGGGGGGTGATAAAGCTTTCTTT	CASTESKGGDKAFF
TRBD2	NA	TRBV29-1	TRBJ2-3	TGCAGCGTTGGAAACCCTCTAGCGGGAGGGACCGATACGCAGTATTTT	CSVGNPLAGGTDTQYF
NA	NA	TRBV7-8	TRBJ2-1	TGTGCCAGCAGCGCGGACTATTTAGAGGTTATCTCGGTGGATGAGCAGTTCTTC	CASSADYLEVISVDEQFF
TRBD1	once	TRBV7-9	TRBJ1-2	TGTGCCAGCAACGGACAGGGGGTTCTGATAGGCTATGGCTACACCTTC	CASNGQGVLIGYGYTF
NA	NA	TRBV5-1	TRBJ2-1	TGCGCCAGCTCGAGGGTTGGATACAATGAGCAGTTCTTC	CASSRVGYNEQFF
TRBD1	NA	TRBV27	TRBJ2-3	TGTGCCAGCAGTCCGGGACAGAGCACAGATACGCAGTATTTT	CASSPGQSTDTQYF
TRBD2	once	TRBV5-1	TRBJ2-3	TGCGCCAGCACTATGGGGCGGGCGGGAGCAGATACGCAGTATTTT	CASTMGRAGADTQYF
NA	NA	TRBV14	TRBJ1-5	TGTGCCAGCAGTGCCGGCGCTCAGCCCCAGCATTTT	CASSAGAQPQHF
NA	NA	TRBV5-1	TRBJ2-3	TGCGCCAGCAGCCACGGCGGCGGGGACACAGATACGCAGTATTTT	CASSHGGGDTDTQYF
TRBD2	NA	TRBV6-6	TRBJ2-1	TGTGCCAGCAGCCCGGCGGTAGCGGGGGGGGATGAGCAGTTCTTC	CASSPAVAGGDEQFF
TRBD1	once	TRBV27	TRBJ2-1	TGTGCCAGCAGTTTAGACAGGGGCGACAATGAGCAGTTCTTC	CASSLDRGDNEQFF
TRBD2	NA	TRBV7-3	TRBJ2-5	TGTGCCAGCAGCTTTTTAGCGGGAGGGGAGACCCAGTACTTC	CASSFLAGGETQYF
NA	NA	TRBV18	TRBJ1-6	TGTGCCAGCTCACCACCGGGGGGTTCCTATAATTCACCCCTCCACTTT	CASSPPGGSYNSPLHF
NA	NA	TRBV28	TRBJ2-7	TGTGCCAGCAGTACCCACCAGGGGTACGAGCAGTACTTC	CASSTHQGYEQYF
NA	NA	TRBV7-2	TRBJ1-2	TGTGCCAGCAGCTTAGCAGGGGGGCCAGCTAACTATGGCTACACCTTC	CASSLAGGPANYGYTF
NA	NA	TRBV19	TRBJ2-5	TGTGCCAGTAGTGGGGGGGCCCAAGAGACCCAGTACTTC	CASSGGAQETQYF
NA	NA	TRBV5-6	TRBJ1-1	TGTGCCAGCACCTTGTTTAGAGGGGACCCGAACACTGAAGCTTTCTTT	CASTLFRGDPNTEAFF
NA	NA	TRBV6-1	TRBJ1-4	TGTGCCAGCAGCGTTTCATGGAATGAAAAACTGTTTTTT	CASSVSWNEKLFF
NA	NA	TRBV7-2	TRBJ2-6	TGTGCCAGCAGCTTAGTTTCGAGTAGCTCTGGGGCCAACGTCCTGACTTTC	CASSLVSSSSGANVLTF
NA	NA	TRBV11-2	TRBJ1-4	TGTGCCAGCAGCTTAGTCCAGGTTCAAGAAAAACTGTTTTTT	CASSLVQVQEKLFF
NA	NA	TRBV18	TRBJ2-3	TGTGCCAGCTCACCCCCGGGAACAGATACGCAGTATTTT	CASSPPGTDTQYF
NA	NA	TRBV4-1	TRBJ1-6	TGCGCCTCAAAAGGCGCCTCCTATAATTCACCCCTCCACTTT	CASKGASYNSPLHF
TRBD2	NA	TRBV19	TRBJ2-7	TGTGCCAGTAGAGACCCGGCGGGAGGGGAGTACGAGCAGTACTTC	CASRDPAGGEYEQYF
NA	NA	TRBV1	TRBJ2-5	TGCACCATAGTCAGGCTAGAGACCCAGTACTTC	CTIVRLETQYF
NA	NA	TRBV7-6	TRBJ1-5	TGTGCCAGCAGCGCTTTGGGGGGCTGGGTCCAGCCCCAGCATTTT	CASSALGGWVQPQHF
NA	NA	TRBV12-5	TRBJ2-7	TGTGCTAGTGCCCCCTTCGACCGGACGAAGCAGTACTTC	CASAPFDRTKQYF
NA	NA	TRBV5-1	TRBJ2-3	TGCGCCAGCAGCTTGGTTAGCGGCTCTACAACAGATACGCAGTATTTT	CASSLVSGSTTDTQYF
TRBD1	NA	TRBV6-5	TRBJ2-7	TGTGCCAGCAGCCTACAGGGGAAAGGTTACGAGCAGTACTTC	CASSLQGKGYEQYF
NA	once	TRBV5-6	TRBJ2-3	TGTGCCAGCAGCTTGTTCCAGGGGACCACAGATACGCAGTATTTT	CASSLFQGTTDTQYF
TRBD1	NA	TRBV11-2	TRBJ2-3	TGTGCCAGCAGCCCGCAGACAGGGCGAGATACGCAGTATTTT	CASSPQTGRDTQYF
TRBD1	NA	TRBV27	TRBJ1-1	TGTGCCAGCAGCCTCGGACAGGGACGGGTGGGGAACACTGAAGCTTTCTTT	CASSLGQGRVGNTEAFF
TRBD1	NA	TRBV10-1	TRBJ2-7	TGCGCCAGCTCAAAGACCCCAGGGGGCGAGCAGTACTTC	CASSKTPGGEQYF
NA	NA	TRBV11-1	TRBJ2-7	TGTGCCAGCAGCTTAGATTGGGGACCCTCCTACGAGCAGTACTTC	CASSLDWGPSYEQYF
NA	NA	TRBV27	TRBJ2-7	TGTGCCAGCCACGGGAGAGGTAAAGGCTCCTACGAGCAGTACTTC	CASHGRGKGSYEQYF
NA	NA	TRBV19	TRBJ1-1	TGTGCCAGTAGTATGTTCGGGATGAACACTGAAGCTTTCTTT	CASSMFGMNTEAFF
NA	NA	TRBV7-3	TRBJ2-3	TGTGCCAGCAGCTTAATCCCTAGCACAGATACGCAGTATTTT	CASSLIPSTDTQYF